This TCR beta chain came from a study of multiple sclerosis patients with progressive multifocal leukoencephalopathy. Trimming at V came to 2 bases and at J to 6 bases, leaving 1 base not matched to a gene. The length of the CDR3 is 12 residues. Germline CDR1 reads KGHSH; CDR2 reads LQKENI. Time point denoted: around 13 months of natalizumab therapy. Samples T1 and T2 were drawn at 6 and 12 months of therapy, respectively. TCRdb's table, derived via immunoSEQ multiplex PCR, lists solely in-frame clones and lacks some. In the table there are some 27,000 clones, around 89% of which are singletons. V and J are TRBV18 and TRBJ2-7; 7 bases align to TRBD2. This TCR was recovered from a human donor with multiple sclerosis. Sequences were derived from PBMCs, sampled from a patient treated with natalizumab. CDR3 bases: TGTGCCAGCTCACCAGGCGGGGGCGAGCAGTACTTC. It yields the protein CASSPGGGEQYF.